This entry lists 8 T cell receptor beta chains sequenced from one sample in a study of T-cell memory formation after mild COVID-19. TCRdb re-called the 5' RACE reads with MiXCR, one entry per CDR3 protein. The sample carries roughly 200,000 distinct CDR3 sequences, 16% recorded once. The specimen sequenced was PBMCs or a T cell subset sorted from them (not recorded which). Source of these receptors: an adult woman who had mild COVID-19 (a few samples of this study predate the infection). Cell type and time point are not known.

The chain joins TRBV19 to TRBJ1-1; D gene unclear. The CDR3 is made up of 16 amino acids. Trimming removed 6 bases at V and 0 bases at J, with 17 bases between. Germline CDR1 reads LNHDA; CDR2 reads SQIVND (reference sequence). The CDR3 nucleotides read TGTGCCAGTAGAACGAACCCCGCGACGGTGAACACTGAAGCTTTCTTT. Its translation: CASRTNPATVNTEAFF.

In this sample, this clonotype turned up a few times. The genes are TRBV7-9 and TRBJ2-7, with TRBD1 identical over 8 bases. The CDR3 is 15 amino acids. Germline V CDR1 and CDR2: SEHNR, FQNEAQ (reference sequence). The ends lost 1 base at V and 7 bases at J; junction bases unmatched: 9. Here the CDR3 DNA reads TGTGCCAGCAGCTTAGTTGGGGGACAGGCGAGGGAGCAGTACTTC. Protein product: CASSLVGGQAREQYF.

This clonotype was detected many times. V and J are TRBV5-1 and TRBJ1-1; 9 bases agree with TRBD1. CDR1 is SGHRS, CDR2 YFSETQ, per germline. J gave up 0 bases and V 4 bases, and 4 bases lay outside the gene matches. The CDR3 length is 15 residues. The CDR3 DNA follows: TGCGCCAGCAGCGACAGACAGGGGGTGAACACTGAAGCTTTCTTT. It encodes CASSDRQGVNTEAFF.

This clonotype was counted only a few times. For the CDR3, the DNA is TGTGCCAGCAGTTACGACAGGGGTGGCAATGAGCAGTTCTTC. Amino acids: CASSYDRGGNEQFF. The chain recombines TRBV6-5 with TRBJ2-1; 8 bases map to TRBD1. CDR3 length: 14 residues. V was clipped by 2 bases and J by 6 bases; unmatched bases: 3. Germline values: CDR1 MNHEY, CDR2 SVGAGI.

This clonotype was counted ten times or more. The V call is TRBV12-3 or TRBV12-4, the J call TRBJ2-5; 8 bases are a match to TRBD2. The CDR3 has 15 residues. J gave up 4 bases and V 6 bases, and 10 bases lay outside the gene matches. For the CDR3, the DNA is TGTGCCAGCAGCCTGGGAGCGGGAGAGGTAGAGACCCAGTACTTC. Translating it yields CASSLGAGEVETQYF.

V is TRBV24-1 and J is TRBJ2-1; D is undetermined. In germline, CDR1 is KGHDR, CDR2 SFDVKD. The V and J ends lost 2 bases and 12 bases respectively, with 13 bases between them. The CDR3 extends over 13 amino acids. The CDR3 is CATSDSLERWQFF. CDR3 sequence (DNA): TGTGCCACCAGTGATTCCCTGGAACGGTGGCAGTTCTTC.

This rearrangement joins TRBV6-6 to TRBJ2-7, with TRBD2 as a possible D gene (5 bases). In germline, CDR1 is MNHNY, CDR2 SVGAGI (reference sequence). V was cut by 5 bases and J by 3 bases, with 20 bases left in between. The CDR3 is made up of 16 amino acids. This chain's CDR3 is CASSPPRRAVNYEQYF. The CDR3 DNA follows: TGTGCCAGCAGTCCCCCACGGCGGGCGGTCAACTACGAGCAGTACTTC.

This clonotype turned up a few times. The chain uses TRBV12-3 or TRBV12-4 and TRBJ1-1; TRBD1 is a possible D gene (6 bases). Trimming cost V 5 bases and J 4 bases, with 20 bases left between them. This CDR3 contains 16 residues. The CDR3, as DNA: TGTGCCAGCAGTCTAGGGGGTCCCTCCGTCGGCACTGAAGCTTTCTTT. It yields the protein CASSLGGPSVGTEAFF.